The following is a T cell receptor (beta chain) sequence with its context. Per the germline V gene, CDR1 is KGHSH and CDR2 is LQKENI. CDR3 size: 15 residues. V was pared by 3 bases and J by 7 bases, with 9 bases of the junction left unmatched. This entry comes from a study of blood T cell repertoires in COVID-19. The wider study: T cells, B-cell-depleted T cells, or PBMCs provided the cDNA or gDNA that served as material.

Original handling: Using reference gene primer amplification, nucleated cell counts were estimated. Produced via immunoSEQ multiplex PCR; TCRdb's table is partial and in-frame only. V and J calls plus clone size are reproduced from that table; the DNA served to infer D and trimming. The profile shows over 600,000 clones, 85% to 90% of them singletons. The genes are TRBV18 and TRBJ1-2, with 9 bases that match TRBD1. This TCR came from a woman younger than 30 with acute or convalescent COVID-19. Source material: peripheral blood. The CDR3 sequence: CASSPGQGNSFGYTF. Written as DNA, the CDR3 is TGTGCCAGCTCACCCGGACAGGGGAATTCTTTTGGCTACACCTTC. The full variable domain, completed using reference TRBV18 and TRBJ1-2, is NAGVMQNPRHLVRRRGQEARLRCSPMKGHSHVYWYRQLPEEGLKFMVYLQKENIIDESGMPKERFSAEFPKEGPSILRIQQVVRGDSAAYFCASSPGQGNSFGYTFGSGTRLTVV.